These T cell receptor beta chains were read from a single sample in a study of OX40 agonist ivuxolimab in advanced cancers. Libraries were prepared by immunoSEQ multiplex PCR; TCRdb keeps only in-frame clonotypes and omits some of them. The sample holds 55,000 to 80,000 clones; around 80% are singletons and the top ten take 5.5%. Here the sequenced sample was CD4+ or CD8+ T cells sorted from blood, taken in a trial of the OX40 agonist ivuxolimab. Source of these receptors: an adult with an advanced solid tumor such as melanoma, head and neck, liver or kidney cancer. The CDR3 runs from the conserved cysteine through the conserved F or W. A D gene is named only where the DNA matches it firmly. A row's size may be missing; if present it is once, few, many or a size class.

d_gene: .
j_gene: TRBJ1-1
v_gene: TRBV28
abundance: .
CDR3nt: TGTGCCAGCATCGGGGGCCCTATGAACACTGAAGCTTTCTTT
CDR3aa: CASIGGPMNTEAFF

d_gene: .
j_gene: TRBJ1-3
v_gene: TRBV1
abundance: .
CDR3nt: TGCACCAGCACCCAGCAGGGGGCACAAGTTCACTCTGGAAACACCATATATTTT
CDR3aa: CTSTQQGAQVHSGNTIYF

d_gene: .
j_gene: TRBJ2-7
v_gene: TRBV18
abundance: .
CDR3nt: TGTGCCAGCTCACCAAAGGCTCAAAGCTCCTACGAGCAGTACTTC
CDR3aa: CASSPKAQSSYEQYF

d_gene: .
j_gene: TRBJ2-4
v_gene: TRBV30
abundance: .
CDR3nt: TGTGCCTGGAAATCGAGTGAGATAGTAGCCAAAAACATTCAGTACTTC
CDR3aa: CAWKSSEIVAKNIQYF

d_gene: .
j_gene: TRBJ2-4
v_gene: TRBV28
abundance: .
CDR3nt: TGTGCCAGCAGTTTTTCATCCGGACTCATTCAGTACTTC
CDR3aa: CASSFSSGLIQYF

d_gene: .
j_gene: TRBJ2-1
v_gene: TRBV29-1
abundance: .
CDR3nt: TGCAGCGCCGGGGGGCTCCCCTACAATGAGCAGTTCTTC
CDR3aa: CSAGGLPYNEQFF

d_gene: .
j_gene: TRBJ1-2
v_gene: TRBV7-9
abundance: few
CDR3nt: TGTGCCAGCAGCTTACGGGGCGTGGAAGGCTACACCTTC
CDR3aa: CASSLRGVEGYTF

d_gene: .
j_gene: TRBJ2-3
v_gene: TRBV5-1
abundance: .
CDR3nt: TGCGCCAGCAGCAAGAAGGACAGTCGCACAGATACGCAGTATTTT
CDR3aa: CASSKKDSRTDTQYF

d_gene: .
j_gene: TRBJ2-2
v_gene: TRBV11-3
abundance: .
CDR3nt: TGTGCCAGCAGCGCGTCAGTGAACACCGGGGAGCTGTTTTTT
CDR3aa: CASSASVNTGELFF

d_gene: TRBD1
j_gene: TRBJ2-3
v_gene: TRBV7-2
abundance: once
CDR3nt: TGTGCCAGCAGCGACAGGGGGCGCACAGATACGCAGTATTTT
CDR3aa: CASSDRGRTDTQYF

d_gene: .
j_gene: TRBJ1-6
v_gene: TRBV4-2
abundance: .
CDR3nt: TGTGCCAGCAGCCTATGGGGGGATTCGAGCTCCTATAATTCACCCCTCCACTTT
CDR3aa: CASSLWGDSSSYNSPLHF

d_gene: TRBD2
j_gene: TRBJ2-1
v_gene: TRBV7-8
abundance: .
CDR3nt: TGTGCCAGCAGCTTACGACTAGCGTTCTACAATGAGCAGTTCTTC
CDR3aa: CASSLRLAFYNEQFF

d_gene: .
j_gene: TRBJ2-2
v_gene: TRBV7-6
abundance: .
CDR3nt: TGTGCCAGCAGCTTCCAGGGTTCGGGTTGGTCCGGGGAGCTGTTTTTT
CDR3aa: CASSFQGSGWSGELFF

d_gene: TRBD1
j_gene: TRBJ1-5
v_gene: TRBV30
abundance: .
CDR3nt: TGTGCCTGGAGTGTTACTCGAGTGTACAGGGGAAGTTATAGCAATCAGCCCCAGCATTTT
CDR3aa: CAWSVTRVYRGSYSNQPQHF

d_gene: .
j_gene: TRBJ1-4
v_gene: TRBV7-6
abundance: .
CDR3nt: TGTGCCAGCAGCTTCTCGGGCCTAGGAAAACTGTTTTTT
CDR3aa: CASSFSGLGKLFF

d_gene: .
j_gene: TRBJ1-5
v_gene: TRBV6-5
abundance: .
CDR3nt: TGTGCCAGCAGCCAGGGGCTCGGGCAGCCCCAGCATTTT
CDR3aa: CASSQGLGQPQHF

d_gene: .
j_gene: TRBJ1-2
v_gene: TRBV27
abundance: .
CDR3nt: TGTGCCAGCAGTGGGGGAGAAAGCTACACCTTC
CDR3aa: CASSGGESYTF

d_gene: .
j_gene: TRBJ2-5
v_gene: TRBV11-2
abundance: .
CDR3nt: TGTGCCAGCAGTTCAGGATTGTTAGAGACCCAGTACTTC
CDR3aa: CASSSGLLETQYF

d_gene: .
j_gene: TRBJ1-4
v_gene: TRBV6-1
abundance: .
CDR3nt: TGTGCCAGCAGTGTTAGAAGACCAACTAATGAAAAACTGTTTTTT
CDR3aa: CASSVRRPTNEKLFF

d_gene: .
j_gene: TRBJ2-3
v_gene: TRBV4-1
abundance: .
CDR3nt: TGCGCCAGCAGCCAAGAATTGGGGGCCCATACGCAGTATTTT
CDR3aa: CASSQELGAHTQYF

d_gene: .
j_gene: TRBJ1-1
v_gene: TRBV7-9
abundance: .
CDR3nt: TGTGCCAGCAGCTACATACAGGGGAACACTGAAGCTTTCTTT
CDR3aa: CASSYIQGNTEAFF

d_gene: .
j_gene: TRBJ2-7
v_gene: TRBV7-9
abundance: .
CDR3nt: TGTGCCAGCAGCCCAACAGGGATGACCTACGAGCAGTACTTC
CDR3aa: CASSPTGMTYEQYF

d_gene: .
j_gene: TRBJ2-3
v_gene: TRBV6-5
abundance: .
CDR3nt: TGTGCCAGCAGCCGATCGGCGGTCTCCGATACGCAGTATTTT
CDR3aa: CASSRSAVSDTQYF

d_gene: .
j_gene: TRBJ1-2
v_gene: TRBV9
abundance: once
CDR3nt: TGTGCCAGCAGCGTAGCTGGGGTCCCCAACTATGGCTACACCTTC
CDR3aa: CASSVAGVPNYGYTF